This is a list of T cell receptor beta chains from one sample in a study of OX40 agonist ivuxolimab in advanced cancers. Clones were sequenced by immunoSEQ multiplex PCR, and TCRdb holds only the in-frame ones, with some missing. In the table there are 55,000 to 70,000 clones, around 84% of which are singletons. The sample was CD4+ or CD8+ T cells sorted from blood, taken in a trial of the OX40 agonist ivuxolimab. These receptor sequences come from an adult with an advanced solid tumor such as melanoma, head and neck, liver or kidney cancer. Both conserved end residues are part of each CDR3. Fields, in order: V gene, CDR3 protein.

v_call: TRBV29-1; cdr3_aa: CSVLEGGSNTGELFF
v_call: TRBV6-5; cdr3_aa: CASSYSGGMGQETQYF
v_call: TRBV5-1; cdr3_aa: CASSLGGGAGSYEQYF
v_call: TRBV5-5; cdr3_aa: CASSVRDRYYNEQFF
v_call: TRBV27; cdr3_aa: CASRDWANVLTF
v_call: TRBV6-1; cdr3_aa: CASTWTPRNEQFF
v_call: TRBV7-3; cdr3_aa: CASSLGTGSETQYF
v_call: TRBV5-1; cdr3_aa: CASSHWFASSSGANVLTF
v_call: TRBV18; cdr3_aa: CASSPGTSGSTGELFF
v_call: TRBV7-3; cdr3_aa: CASSLSGAHQETQYF
v_call: TRBV30; cdr3_aa: CAYQRGTAGELFF
v_call: TRBV7-3; cdr3_aa: CASSNAGEQFF
v_call: TRBV5-6; cdr3_aa: CASSWGTGQQDTEAFF
v_call: TRBV11-3; cdr3_aa: CASSLVGARVITDTQYF
v_call: TRBV28; cdr3_aa: CASSFFGGEPQHF
v_call: TRBV5-6; cdr3_aa: CASSLEGIRGYTF
v_call: TRBV7-9; cdr3_aa: CASSLDEGAFF
v_call: TRBV21-1; cdr3_aa: CASSKVGGGQETQYF
v_call: TRBV27; cdr3_aa: CASSFVGAGRNEQFF
v_call: TRBV28; cdr3_aa: CASRPPAPIGYGYTF
v_call: TRBV7-9; cdr3_aa: CASSLAPPGTGELFF
v_call: TRBV7-2; cdr3_aa: CASSLTTGSSYNEQFF
v_call: TRBV6-1; cdr3_aa: CASTRHPYEQYF